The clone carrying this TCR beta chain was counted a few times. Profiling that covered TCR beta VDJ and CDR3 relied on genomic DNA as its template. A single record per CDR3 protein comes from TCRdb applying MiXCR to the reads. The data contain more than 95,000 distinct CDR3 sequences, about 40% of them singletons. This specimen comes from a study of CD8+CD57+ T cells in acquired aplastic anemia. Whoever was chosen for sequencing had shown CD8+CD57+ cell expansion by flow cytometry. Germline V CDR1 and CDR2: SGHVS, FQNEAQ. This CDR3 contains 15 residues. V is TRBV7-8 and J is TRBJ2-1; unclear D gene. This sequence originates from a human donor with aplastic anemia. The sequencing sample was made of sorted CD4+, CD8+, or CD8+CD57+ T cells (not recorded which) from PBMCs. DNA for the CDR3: TGTGACAGTAGTATAGATGAATGGGCCTACAATGAGCAGTTCTTC. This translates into CDSSIDEWAYNEQFF.